The sequence of this TCR beta chain was determined in a study of blood T cell repertoires in COVID-19. For the study at large: T cells, B-cell-depleted T cells, or PBMCs provided the cDNA or gDNA that served as material.

This table comes from immunoSEQ multiplex PCR, and its TCRdb copy is limited to in-frame clones, with some not included. The repertoire consists of under 300,000 clones, with roughly nine tenths occurring once and the leading ten covering around 2%. Germline V gene lookup returns CDR1 DFQATT and CDR2 SNEGSKA (reference sequence). With 2 bases removed from V and 6 bases from J, the gap between germline ends came to 7 bases. The CDR3 is 11 residues long. This TCR came from a woman aged 18-30 years who had recovered from COVID-19. The gene calls are TRBV20-1 and TRBJ1-1; D ambiguous. The sample taken for sequencing was PBMCs or T cells enriched from blood (not recorded which). The CDR3 coding sequence is TGCAGTGCTAGACCCGGGGCTGAAGCTTTCTTT. This sequence encodes CSARPGAEAFF.